A single T cell receptor beta chain is shown here with its context. Antigen specificity is unknown. Assay: immunoSEQ multiplex PCR; the TCRdb copy retains only in-frame clones and omits some. Altogether 9,500 or so clones are present, more than 35% being singletons, with the ten largest covering roughly 10%. The authors cocultured the mixed lymphocyte reaction cells at 37 degrees C for over 5 days. The CDR3 consists of 14 residues. The junction had 9 bases not matched to a gene; V was cut back by 2 bases and J by 10 bases. From germline, CDR1 is GTSNPN and CDR2 SVGIG (reference sequence). This sample stems from a study of siplizumab effects on memory and regulatory T cells.

The source is a human donor in good health; the cells came from an allogeneic mixed lymphocyte reaction. Sample: CFSE-low (dividing) CD8+ T cells sorted from an allogeneic mixed lymphocyte reaction. V usage is TRBV30 and J usage is TRBJ2-1; 9 nucleotides align to TRBD2. The CDR3 coding sequence is TGTGCCTGGAGTAAGGCGGGAGGGCCTAGAGAGCAGTTCTTC. This encodes CAWSKAGGPREQFF.